The sequence of this T cell receptor (beta chain) was determined in a study of T-cell memory formation after mild COVID-19. The CDR3 consists of 15 residues. CDR1 and CDR2 (germline): LGHDT, YNNKEL (reference sequence). Trimming at V came to 1 base and at J to 3 bases, leaving 0 bases not matched to a gene. Study-level points and caveats: Day 15 to 85 contractors were CD4/CD8 balanced; later expanders leaned CD4+.

cDNA libraries for TCR alpha and TCR beta, carrying sample barcodes and UMIs, came from 5'RACE with constant-segment primers. TCRdb re-analysed the 5' RACE reads in MiXCR, keeping a single row per CDR3 protein. The repertoire holds roughly 110,000 distinct CDR3 sequences, with about an eighth as singletons. This clonotype was found a few times. What it binds is unknown. The sample comprised PBMCs or a T cell subset sorted from them (not recorded which). The chain combines TRBV3-1 with TRBJ2-6; 7 nucleotides agree with TRBD1. This sequence was found in an adult woman who had mild COVID-19 (a few samples of this study predate the infection). Cell type and time point are not known. CDR3 region: CASSQGTGGANVLTF. CDR3 coding DNA: TGTGCCAGCAGCCAAGGGACAGGTGGGGCCAACGTCCTGACTTTC.